This T cell receptor beta chain came from a study of CD8 T cells in Susac syndrome. Reverse transcription used roughly 0.5 to 1 ug RNA and random hexamers. TCRdb redid the calling of the immunoSEQ multiplex PCR reads with MiXCR, one entry per CDR3 protein. The profile covers about 200,000 distinct CDR3 sequences, with approximately 90% appearing a single time and approximately 0.13% taken by the ten largest. This CDR3 comprises 14 residues. V was clipped by 6 bases and J by 2 bases; unmatched bases: 7. In germline, CDR1 is DFQATT, CDR2 SNEGSKA (reference sequence). This chain uses TRBV20-1 with TRBJ2-7; 10 nucleotides match TRBD2. Source material: CD8+ T cells from PBMCs. This TCR came from a human donor with multiple sclerosis. DNA of the CDR3: TGCAGTGCGCCTTCCGGGACTAGCGCCTACGAGCAGTACTTC. Encoded protein: CSAPSGTSAYEQYF.